Listed below are T cell receptor beta chains from one sample, sequenced in a study of blood T cell repertoires in COVID-19. The repertoire was sequenced with immunoSEQ multiplex PCR; TCRdb's copy has only in-frame clones and lacks some. Among 290,000 or so clones listed, 80% to 95% were seen once. Sequenced sample: PBMCs or T cells enriched from blood (not recorded which). The receptors originated from a woman aged 30 to 39 who had recovered from COVID-19. The CDR3 runs from the conserved cysteine through the conserved F or W. Each record gives: CDR3 DNA, CDR3 protein, J gene, D gene, clone size, V gene. The D gene is left open where the match is weak. Not all rows give a size; the values are once, few, many and, for expanded clones, a class.

CDR3nt: TGCGCCAGCAGCTTGGCGGGACAGGGGGCGAGGGAGCAGTACTTC
CDR3aa: CASSLAGQGAREQYF
j_gene: TRBJ2-7
d_gene: TRBD1
abundance: .
v_gene: TRBV5-1

CDR3nt: TGTGCCAGCAGCTACTTCACAGGGGCCTACGAGCAGTACTTC
CDR3aa: CASSYFTGAYEQYF
j_gene: TRBJ2-7
d_gene: TRBD1
abundance: .
v_gene: TRBV6-2/TRBV6-3

CDR3nt: TGTGCCAGCAGCTGGGGCCGGGGGGCCACGTATGGCTACACCTTC
CDR3aa: CASSWGRGATYGYTF
j_gene: TRBJ1-2
d_gene: .
abundance: .
v_gene: TRBV5-6

CDR3nt: TGCGCCAGCAGCTTCTACCAGGGAAACCCTAACTATGGCTACACCTTC
CDR3aa: CASSFYQGNPNYGYTF
j_gene: TRBJ1-2
d_gene: .
abundance: .
v_gene: TRBV5-1

CDR3nt: TGTGCCTGGGACAGGGAATATAGCAATCAGCCCCAGCATTTT
CDR3aa: CAWDREYSNQPQHF
j_gene: TRBJ1-5
d_gene: TRBD1
abundance: few
v_gene: TRBV30

CDR3nt: TGTGCCAGCGGGAGTCGGTCCTACAATGAGCAGTTCTTC
CDR3aa: CASGSRSYNEQFF
j_gene: TRBJ2-1
d_gene: .
abundance: .
v_gene: TRBV27

CDR3nt: TGTGCCACCCGGGTACAGGGGAATCAGCCCCAGCATTTT
CDR3aa: CATRVQGNQPQHF
j_gene: TRBJ1-5
d_gene: TRBD1
abundance: .
v_gene: TRBV6-5

CDR3nt: TGTGCCAGCGGGCAGCGGGAGACCCAGTACTTC
CDR3aa: CASGQRETQYF
j_gene: TRBJ2-5
d_gene: .
abundance: .
v_gene: TRBV2

CDR3nt: TGTGCCAGCAGTTTTAGCGGACCTAGCACAGATACGCAGTATTTT
CDR3aa: CASSFSGPSTDTQYF
j_gene: TRBJ2-3
d_gene: .
abundance: .
v_gene: TRBV28

CDR3nt: TGCAGCGTTGACGCTAGCGGGAGAGCCACCGGGGAGCTGTTTTTT
CDR3aa: CSVDASGRATGELFF
j_gene: TRBJ2-2
d_gene: TRBD2
abundance: .
v_gene: TRBV29-1

CDR3nt: TGCGCCAGCAGCCAAGAACTCCCAGGGTTCGGGCGAGAGACCCAGTACTTC
CDR3aa: CASSQELPGFGRETQYF
j_gene: TRBJ2-5
d_gene: .
abundance: .
v_gene: TRBV4-1

CDR3nt: TGTGCCAGCACAAAACAAGGACTCTCCGCTTGGAACGAGCAGTACTTC
CDR3aa: CASTKQGLSAWNEQYF
j_gene: TRBJ2-7
d_gene: .
abundance: .
v_gene: TRBV5-4

CDR3nt: TGTGCCAGCAGCCCGACAGGGGCCAACGTCCTGACTTTC
CDR3aa: CASSPTGANVLTF
j_gene: TRBJ2-6
d_gene: .
abundance: .
v_gene: TRBV9

CDR3nt: TGTGCCTGGAGTGTACGAAGAGGGGGAAGCTATGGCTACACCTTC
CDR3aa: CAWSVRRGGSYGYTF
j_gene: TRBJ1-2
d_gene: .
abundance: once
v_gene: TRBV30

CDR3nt: TGTGCCAGCAGGAGCAGGACAGGGAGAGGATACGAGCAGTACTTC
CDR3aa: CASRSRTGRGYEQYF
j_gene: TRBJ2-7
d_gene: TRBD1
abundance: .
v_gene: TRBV2

CDR3nt: TGTGCCAGCAGCCCAATTCTAGCGGGAGGGCCGGGAAACATTCAGTACTTC
CDR3aa: CASSPILAGGPGNIQYF
j_gene: TRBJ2-4
d_gene: TRBD2
abundance: .
v_gene: TRBV3-1/TRBV3-2

CDR3nt: TGTGCCAGCAGCTTGCGGGGTACTAGGACAGATACGCAGTATTTT
CDR3aa: CASSLRGTRTDTQYF
j_gene: TRBJ2-3
d_gene: .
abundance: .
v_gene: TRBV5-6

CDR3nt: TGTGCCAGCAGGGAGGGAGGCAATGAGCAGTTCTTC
CDR3aa: CASREGGNEQFF
j_gene: TRBJ2-1
d_gene: .
abundance: .
v_gene: TRBV2

CDR3nt: TGTGCCAGCAGTAACACGGGGGGTTCGGAAAAACTGTTTTTT
CDR3aa: CASSNTGGSEKLFF
j_gene: TRBJ1-4
d_gene: .
abundance: .
v_gene: TRBV28

CDR3nt: TGTGCCAGCAGCTTAGACGGCGGAGGGGACTTC
CDR3aa: CASSLDGGGDF
j_gene: TRBJ2-7
d_gene: .
abundance: .
v_gene: TRBV7-9

CDR3nt: TGTGCCAGCTCACCACCGTTAGGTCGCGGGAGATACAATGAGCAGTTCTTC
CDR3aa: CASSPPLGRGRYNEQFF
j_gene: TRBJ2-1
d_gene: TRBD2
abundance: .
v_gene: TRBV18

CDR3nt: TGTGCCAGTATCAGGTTCAGTGAAGCTTTCTTT
CDR3aa: CASIRFSEAFF
j_gene: TRBJ1-1
d_gene: .
abundance: .
v_gene: TRBV19

CDR3nt: TGTGCCAGCAGCGTACTAGCGTCCCGCACCGGGGAGCTGTTTTTT
CDR3aa: CASSVLASRTGELFF
j_gene: TRBJ2-2
d_gene: .
abundance: .
v_gene: TRBV9

CDR3nt: TGTGCCAGCAGCTTATGGCAGAACTCTGGAAACACCATATATTTT
CDR3aa: CASSLWQNSGNTIYF
j_gene: TRBJ1-3
d_gene: .
abundance: .
v_gene: TRBV7-9

CDR3nt: TGTGCCAGCAGTTTTATGCAGGGGTCGAACTATGGCTACACCTTC
CDR3aa: CASSFMQGSNYGYTF
j_gene: TRBJ1-2
d_gene: .
abundance: .
v_gene: TRBV28

CDR3nt: TGTGCCTGGAGTGAGGGGGCCAGCTCCTATAATTCACCCCTCCACTTT
CDR3aa: CAWSEGASSYNSPLHF
j_gene: TRBJ1-6
d_gene: TRBD1
abundance: once
v_gene: TRBV30

CDR3nt: TGTGCCTGGTCGCAGGGCTACGAGCAGTACTTC
CDR3aa: CAWSQGYEQYF
j_gene: TRBJ2-7
d_gene: .
abundance: .
v_gene: TRBV30

CDR3nt: TGTGCCAGCAGATGGACGGGGAGCAATCAGCCCCAGCATTTT
CDR3aa: CASRWTGSNQPQHF
j_gene: TRBJ1-5
d_gene: .
abundance: .
v_gene: TRBV6-5

CDR3nt: TGTGCCAGCAGTCCTAGCGGGAGGGCCGAGCAGTACTTC
CDR3aa: CASSPSGRAEQYF
j_gene: TRBJ2-7
d_gene: TRBD2
abundance: .
v_gene: TRBV25-1

CDR3nt: TGTGCCAGCAGCCGACTAGCGGCGAACACCGGGGAGCTGTTTTTT
CDR3aa: CASSRLAANTGELFF
j_gene: TRBJ2-2
d_gene: TRBD2
abundance: .
v_gene: TRBV6-5

CDR3nt: TGTGCCAGCAGCCGTAGCGGGAGGGCCGGAGAGACCCAGTACTTC
CDR3aa: CASSRSGRAGETQYF
j_gene: TRBJ2-5
d_gene: TRBD2
abundance: .
v_gene: TRBV7-3

CDR3nt: TGTGCCAGCAGCCAAGCTCCAGGGGTTGGAACCGGGGAGCTGTTTTTT
CDR3aa: CASSQAPGVGTGELFF
j_gene: TRBJ2-2
d_gene: .
abundance: .
v_gene: TRBV4-2

CDR3nt: TGTGCCAGCAGTACGACTAGCGGGACATCCACAGATACGCAGTATTTT
CDR3aa: CASSTTSGTSTDTQYF
j_gene: TRBJ2-3
d_gene: TRBD2
abundance: .
v_gene: TRBV27

CDR3nt: TGTGCCAGCTCTGGGGACTACCTCAGCACAGATACGCAGTATTTT
CDR3aa: CASSGDYLSTDTQYF
j_gene: TRBJ2-3
d_gene: TRBD2
abundance: .
v_gene: TRBV18

CDR3nt: TGTGCCAGCTCAGGTCCGGGACTAGCGGGTCAAACTTCAGCCTACGAGCAGTACTTC
CDR3aa: CASSGPGLAGQTSAYEQYF
j_gene: TRBJ2-7
d_gene: TRBD2
abundance: .
v_gene: TRBV18

CDR3nt: TGTGCCAGCAGCCACCGAGCCGGGGGCTCCTACGAGCAGTACTTC
CDR3aa: CASSHRAGGSYEQYF
j_gene: TRBJ2-7
d_gene: .
abundance: .
v_gene: TRBV4-2

CDR3nt: TGTGCCTGGAGTGTCACAGGATCCAGCGAGCAGTACTTC
CDR3aa: CAWSVTGSSEQYF
j_gene: TRBJ2-7
d_gene: .
abundance: .
v_gene: TRBV30

CDR3nt: TGTGCCAGCAGCCAACTGGACAGGGAAGGGGATCAGCCCCAGCATTTT
CDR3aa: CASSQLDREGDQPQHF
j_gene: TRBJ1-5
d_gene: TRBD1
abundance: .
v_gene: TRBV3-1/TRBV3-2

CDR3nt: TGCAGTGCTAGTCCTGCGGAGCAGGGGGACCAGCCCCAGCATTTT
CDR3aa: CSASPAEQGDQPQHF
j_gene: TRBJ1-5
d_gene: TRBD1
abundance: .
v_gene: TRBV20-1

CDR3nt: TGCGCCAGCAGCTCTAGACTTGCGGGGAACACTGAAGCTTTCTTT
CDR3aa: CASSSRLAGNTEAFF
j_gene: TRBJ1-1
d_gene: .
abundance: .
v_gene: TRBV5-1

CDR3nt: TGTGCCATCAGTCGACAGGGAGGTACCTACGAGCAGTACTTC
CDR3aa: CAISRQGGTYEQYF
j_gene: TRBJ2-7
d_gene: .
abundance: once
v_gene: TRBV10-3

CDR3nt: TGTGCCAGCAGCCTAGTAGACAGCTATAATTCACCCCTCCACTTT
CDR3aa: CASSLVDSYNSPLHF
j_gene: TRBJ1-6
d_gene: .
abundance: .
v_gene: TRBV3-1/TRBV3-2

CDR3nt: TGTGCCAGCAGCTTAGGAACCGGGACAGGGGTTAAAGTTCAGGAGACCCAGTACTTC
CDR3aa: CASSLGTGTGVKVQETQYF
j_gene: TRBJ2-5
d_gene: TRBD1
abundance: .
v_gene: TRBV11-2

CDR3nt: TGCGCCAGCAGCTTGTTCGGGACAGGGTGGGATAATGAGCAGTTCTTC
CDR3aa: CASSLFGTGWDNEQFF
j_gene: TRBJ2-1
d_gene: TRBD1
abundance: once
v_gene: TRBV5-1

CDR3nt: TGTGCCAGTACCACTGGACTAGCGGAAAACACCGGGGAGCTGTTTTTT
CDR3aa: CASTTGLAENTGELFF
j_gene: TRBJ2-2
d_gene: TRBD2
abundance: .
v_gene: TRBV19

CDR3nt: TGTGCCAGCAGTGAAGGGCTAGCGGGAGCGGGAGAGCAGTACTTC
CDR3aa: CASSEGLAGAGEQYF
j_gene: TRBJ2-7
d_gene: TRBD2
abundance: .
v_gene: TRBV2

CDR3nt: TGTGCCAGCAGTCCCCGGACAGGGTACTCCTATAATTCACCCCTCCACTTT
CDR3aa: CASSPRTGYSYNSPLHF
j_gene: TRBJ1-6
d_gene: TRBD1
abundance: .
v_gene: TRBV27